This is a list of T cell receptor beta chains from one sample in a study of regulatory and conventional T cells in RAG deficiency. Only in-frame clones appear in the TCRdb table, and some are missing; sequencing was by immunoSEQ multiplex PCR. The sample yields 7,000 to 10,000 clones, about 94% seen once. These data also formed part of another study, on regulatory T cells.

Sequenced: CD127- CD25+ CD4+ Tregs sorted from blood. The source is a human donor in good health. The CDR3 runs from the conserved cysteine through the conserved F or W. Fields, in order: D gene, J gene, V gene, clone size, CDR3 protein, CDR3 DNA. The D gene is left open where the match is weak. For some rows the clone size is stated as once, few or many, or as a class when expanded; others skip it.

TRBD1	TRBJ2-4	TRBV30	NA	CAWTGTGGNIQYF	TGTGCCTGGACCGGGACAGGCGGGAACATTCAGTACTTC
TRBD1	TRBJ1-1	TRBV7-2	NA	CASSSWTGVNTEAFF	TGTGCCAGCAGCTCATGGACAGGGGTGAACACTGAAGCTTTCTTT
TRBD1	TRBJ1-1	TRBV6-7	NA	CASSHTPWTGMRTEAFF	TGTGCCAGCAGCCACACCCCATGGACAGGGATGAGGACTGAAGCTTTCTTT
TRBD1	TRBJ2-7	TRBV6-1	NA	CASSNQQGGTYEQYF	TGTGCCAGCAGTAACCAACAGGGGGGTACCTACGAGCAGTACTTC
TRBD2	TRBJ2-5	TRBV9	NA	CASSVGTSGMETQYF	TGTGCCAGCAGCGTCGGGACTAGCGGGATGGAGACCCAGTACTTC
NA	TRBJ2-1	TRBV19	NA	CASSTLAGKNEQFF	TGTGCCAGTAGTACACTCGCAGGGAAGAATGAGCAGTTCTTC
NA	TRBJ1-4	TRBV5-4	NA	CASSLGGREKLFF	TGTGCCAGCAGCTTGGGAGGGCGAGAAAAACTGTTTTTT
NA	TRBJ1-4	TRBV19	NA	CASGREIGQGRAHNEKLFF	TGTGCAAGTGGCCGTGAGATAGGGCAGGGCCGGGCCCATAATGAAAAACTGTTTTTT
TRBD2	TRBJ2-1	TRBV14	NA	CASSQALSGTRRNEQFF	TGTGCCAGCAGCCAAGCCTTATCCGGGACTAGGAGGAATGAGCAGTTCTTC
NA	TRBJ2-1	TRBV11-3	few	CASSSGRRGYEQFF	TGTGCCAGCAGCTCCGGGAGACGGGGATATGAGCAGTTCTTC
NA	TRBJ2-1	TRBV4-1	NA	CASSSRDGGYNEQFF	TGCGCCAGCAGCTCGCGGGACGGGGGCTACAATGAGCAGTTCTTC
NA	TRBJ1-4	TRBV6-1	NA	CASSEEWRVLEKLFF	TGTGCCAGCAGTGAAGAGTGGAGGGTCTTAGAAAAACTGTTTTTT
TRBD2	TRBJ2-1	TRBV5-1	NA	CASSLALAGGPFRYNEQFF	TGCGCCAGCAGCTTGGCTCTAGCGGGGGGGCCTTTCCGCTACAATGAGCAGTTCTTC
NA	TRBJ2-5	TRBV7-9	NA	CASSFDRYQETQYF	TGTGCCAGCAGCTTTGACAGATACCAAGAGACCCAGTACTTC
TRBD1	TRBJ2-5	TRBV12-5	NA	CASGQSGTGFVETQYF	TGTGCTAGTGGTCAATCCGGGACAGGGTTTGTAGAGACCCAGTACTTC
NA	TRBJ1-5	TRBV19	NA	CASKPEGPAGRNQPQHF	TGTGCCAGTAAACCCGAAGGCCCGGCGGGACGCAATCAGCCCCAGCATTTT
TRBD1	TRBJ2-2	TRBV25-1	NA	CASSGDLGQGGSGELFF	TGTGCCAGCAGTGGGGACTTGGGACAGGGCGGAAGCGGGGAGCTGTTTTTT
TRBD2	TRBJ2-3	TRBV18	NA	CASSPPRPSGSPDTQYF	TGTGCCAGCTCACCACCAAGGCCTAGCGGGAGCCCAGATACGCAGTATTTT
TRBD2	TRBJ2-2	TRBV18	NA	CASSRGLAENTGELFF	TGTGCCAGCTCACGAGGACTAGCGGAGAACACCGGGGAGCTGTTTTTT
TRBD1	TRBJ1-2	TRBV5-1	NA	CASSRDLGQGNRNYGYTF	TGCGCCAGCAGCAGGGACTTGGGACAGGGAAATCGTAACTATGGCTACACCTTC
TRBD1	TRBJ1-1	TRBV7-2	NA	CASSRPGQDNDEAFF	TGTGCCAGCAGCCGACCGGGACAGGATAATGATGAAGCTTTCTTT
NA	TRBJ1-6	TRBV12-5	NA	CASGLGRQGNSPLHF	TGTGCTAGTGGTTTAGGTCGTCAGGGGAATTCACCCCTCCACTTT
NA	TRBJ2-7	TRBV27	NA	CASRHGQHEQYF	TGTGCCAGCAGACATGGACAACACGAGCAGTACTTC
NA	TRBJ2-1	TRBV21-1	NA	CASSKVIPRQGGIRNEQFF	TGTGCCAGCAGCAAAGTCATACCCAGACAGGGCGGCATTAGGAATGAGCAGTTCTTC
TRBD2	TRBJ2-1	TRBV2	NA	CASSSGFGASGVHEQFF	TGTGCCAGCAGTAGTGGTTTTGGGGCTAGCGGGGTCCATGAGCAGTTCTTC
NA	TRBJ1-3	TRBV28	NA	CASSLGHAGLGNTIYF	TGTGCCAGCAGTTTGGGGCACGCCGGTTTGGGAAACACCATATATTTT
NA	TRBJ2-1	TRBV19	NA	CASSIGDSGRNEQFF	TGTGCCAGTAGTATCGGGGACAGCGGGAGAAATGAGCAGTTCTTC
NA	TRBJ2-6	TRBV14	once	CASSQVSQGAGANVLTF	TGTGCCAGCAGCCAAGTCTCACAGGGTGCTGGGGCCAACGTCCTGACTTTC
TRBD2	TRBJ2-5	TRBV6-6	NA	CASSRWTSQETQYF	TGTGCCAGCAGTCGCTGGACTAGCCAAGAGACCCAGTACTTC
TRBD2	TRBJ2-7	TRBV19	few	CASSWTSGYEQYF	TGTGCCAGTAGTTGGACTAGCGGGTACGAGCAGTACTTC
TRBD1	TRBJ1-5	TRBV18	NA	CASSPPGPGQGRNQPQHF	TGTGCCAGCTCACCACCGGGTCCGGGACAGGGCCGAAATCAGCCCCAGCATTTT
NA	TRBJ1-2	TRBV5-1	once	CASSFQGDGYTF	TGCGCCAGCAGCTTCCAGGGTGATGGCTACACCTTC